This T cell receptor beta chain was documented in a study of cytomegalovirus exposure and HLA in healthy donors. In the PCR, 60 Vbeta and 13 Jbeta primers were used. TCRdb's table, derived via immunoSEQ multiplex PCR, lists solely in-frame clones and lacks some. The sample carries 95,000 to 150,000 clones, over 60% recorded once. As regards this clone: The target antigen is unknown.

General study findings and limits: The availability of immune exposure information extended only to CMV serostatus.

CDR1 is WNHNN and CDR2 is SYGVQD in the germline V gene (reference sequence). Germline trimming cut 0 bases from V and 7 bases from J; bases unmatched to any gene: 3. The CDR3 is made up of 14 amino acids. The sequenced sample was PBMCs. The receptor was derived from a woman between 40 and 55 years old in good health and CMV-seronegative. The V call is TRBV10-1, the J call TRBJ1-1; 9 bases agree with TRBD1. The CDR3 here is CASSESGTGREAFF. DNA for the CDR3: TGCGCCAGCAGTGAGTCGGGGACAGGGCGTGAAGCTTTCTTT.